This section outlines one T cell receptor beta chain sequence together with its context. The antigen is not known. CDR3 length: 15 residues. Trimming took off 6 bases at V and 4 bases at J, with 19 bases between the two ends. Germline CDR1 and CDR2: SQVTM and ANQGSEA. The sample belongs to a study of T cells in localized non-small cell lung cancer. The study's findings and limits: Adjacent lung tissue had a median about 60 of the top 100 clones found in the tumor. Increased T cell density in blood showed an association with longer overall survival. Among the tissues sampled, uninvolved adjacent lung had the highest T cell clonality, above tumor. Tumor samples were not multi-region, leaving intratumor heterogeneity unexcluded.

TCRdb's table, derived via immunoSEQ multiplex PCR, lists solely in-frame clones and lacks some. The sample yields thousands of clones, about 25% seen once. This rearrangement joins TRBV29-1 to TRBJ2-1; D might be TRBD2 (6 bases). The specimen comprised lung tumor tissue, sampled before any cancer treatment. This sequence originates from a man aged 18-55 years with stage I lung adenocarcinoma. The CDR3 reads CSVGRRDRQYNEQFF. The CDR3 coding sequence is TGCAGCGTCGGCCGGCGGGACCGGCAATACAATGAGCAGTTCTTC.